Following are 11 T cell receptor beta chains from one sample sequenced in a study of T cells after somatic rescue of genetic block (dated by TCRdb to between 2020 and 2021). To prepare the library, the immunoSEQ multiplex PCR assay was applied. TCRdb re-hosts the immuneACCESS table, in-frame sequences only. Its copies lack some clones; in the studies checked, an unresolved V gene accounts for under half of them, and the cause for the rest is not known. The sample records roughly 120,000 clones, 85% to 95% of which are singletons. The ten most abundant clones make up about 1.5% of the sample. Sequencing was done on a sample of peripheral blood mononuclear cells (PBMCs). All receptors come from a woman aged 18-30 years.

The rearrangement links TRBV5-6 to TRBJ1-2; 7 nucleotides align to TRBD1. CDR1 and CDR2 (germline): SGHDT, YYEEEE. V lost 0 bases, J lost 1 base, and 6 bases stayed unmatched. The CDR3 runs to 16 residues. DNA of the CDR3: TGTGCCAGCAGCTTGGAGGGACAGACCTTTAACTATGGCTACACCTTC. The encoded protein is CASSLEGQTFNYGYTF.

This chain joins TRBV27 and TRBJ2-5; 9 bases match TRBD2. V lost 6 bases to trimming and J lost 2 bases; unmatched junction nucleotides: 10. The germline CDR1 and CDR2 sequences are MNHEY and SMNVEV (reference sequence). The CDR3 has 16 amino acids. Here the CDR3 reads CASRQLQAGGQETQYF. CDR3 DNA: TGTGCCAGCAGGCAATTACAAGCGGGAGGACAAGAGACCCAGTACTTC.

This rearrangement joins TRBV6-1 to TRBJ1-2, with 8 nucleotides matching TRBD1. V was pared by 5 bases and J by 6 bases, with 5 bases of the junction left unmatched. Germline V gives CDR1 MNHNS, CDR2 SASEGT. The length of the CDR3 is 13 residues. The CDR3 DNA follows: TGTGCCAGCAGTTGGGGGACAGGTGATGGCTACACCTTC. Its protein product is CASSWGTGDGYTF.

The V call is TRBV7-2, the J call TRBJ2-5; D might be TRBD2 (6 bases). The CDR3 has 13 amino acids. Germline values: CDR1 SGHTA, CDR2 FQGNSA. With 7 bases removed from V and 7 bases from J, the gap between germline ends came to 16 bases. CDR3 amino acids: CASTRTGLGTQYF. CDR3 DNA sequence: TGTGCCAGCACCCGGACGGGACTTGGGACCCAGTACTTC.

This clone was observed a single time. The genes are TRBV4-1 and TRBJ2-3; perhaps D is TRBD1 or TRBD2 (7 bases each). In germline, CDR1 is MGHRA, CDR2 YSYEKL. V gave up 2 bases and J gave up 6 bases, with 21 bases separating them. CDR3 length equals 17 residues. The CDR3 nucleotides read TGCGCCAGCAGCCAAAAGCAGGGGGGGGGCTTAGGTGATACGCAGTATTTT. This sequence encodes CASSQKQGGGLGDTQYF.

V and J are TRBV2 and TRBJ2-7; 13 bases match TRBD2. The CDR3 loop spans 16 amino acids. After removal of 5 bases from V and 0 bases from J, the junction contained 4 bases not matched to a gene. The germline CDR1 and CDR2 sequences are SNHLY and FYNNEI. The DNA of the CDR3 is TGTGCCAGCAGTAAAGGACTAGCGGGGGCCTCCTACGAGCAGTACTTC. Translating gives CASSKGLAGASYEQYF.

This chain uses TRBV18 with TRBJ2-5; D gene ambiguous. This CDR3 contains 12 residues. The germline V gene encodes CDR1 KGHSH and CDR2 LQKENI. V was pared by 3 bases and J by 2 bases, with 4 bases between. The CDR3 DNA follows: TGTGCCAGCTCACCCATTCAAGAGACCCAGTACTTC. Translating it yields CASSPIQETQYF.

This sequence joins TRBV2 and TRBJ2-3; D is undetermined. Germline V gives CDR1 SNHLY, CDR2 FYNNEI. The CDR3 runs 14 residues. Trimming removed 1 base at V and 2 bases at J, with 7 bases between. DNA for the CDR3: TGTGCCAGCAGTGAAGGCGAGGTCACAGATACGCAGTATTTT. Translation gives CASSEGEVTDTQYF.

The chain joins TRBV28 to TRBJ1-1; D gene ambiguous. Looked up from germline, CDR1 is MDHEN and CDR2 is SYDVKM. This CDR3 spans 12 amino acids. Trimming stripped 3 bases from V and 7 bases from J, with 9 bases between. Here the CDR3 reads CASSFPGSEAFF. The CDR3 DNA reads TGTGCCAGCAGTTTTCCCGGGAGTGAAGCTTTCTTT.

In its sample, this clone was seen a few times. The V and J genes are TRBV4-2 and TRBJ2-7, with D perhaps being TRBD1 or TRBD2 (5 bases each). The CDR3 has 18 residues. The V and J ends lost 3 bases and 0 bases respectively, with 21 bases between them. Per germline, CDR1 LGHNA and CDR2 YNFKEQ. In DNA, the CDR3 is TGTGCCAGCAGCCAGAATATTCCGGGACCGATGAGCTCCTACGAGCAGTACTTC. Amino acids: CASSQNIPGPMSSYEQYF.

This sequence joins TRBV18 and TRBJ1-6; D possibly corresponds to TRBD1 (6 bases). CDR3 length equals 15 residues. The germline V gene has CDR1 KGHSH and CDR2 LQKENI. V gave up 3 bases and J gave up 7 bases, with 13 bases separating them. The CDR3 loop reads CASSPQGLGNSPLHF. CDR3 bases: TGTGCCAGCTCACCGCAGGGGTTAGGGAATTCACCCCTCCACTTT.